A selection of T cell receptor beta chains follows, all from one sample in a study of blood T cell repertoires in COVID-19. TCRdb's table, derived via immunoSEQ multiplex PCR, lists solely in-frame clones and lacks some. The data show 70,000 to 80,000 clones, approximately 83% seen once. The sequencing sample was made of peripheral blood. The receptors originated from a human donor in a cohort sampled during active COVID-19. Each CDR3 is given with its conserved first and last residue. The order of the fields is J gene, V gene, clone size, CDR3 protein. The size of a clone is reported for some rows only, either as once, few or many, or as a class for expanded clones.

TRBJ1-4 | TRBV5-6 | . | CASSSRDRGGKLFF
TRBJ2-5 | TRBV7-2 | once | CASSLVGARVLETQYF
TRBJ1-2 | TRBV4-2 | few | CASSRWTGDAYGYTF
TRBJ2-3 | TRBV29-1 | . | CSVGGLRLRDTDTQYF
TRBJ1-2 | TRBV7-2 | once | CASSKRQSYGYTF
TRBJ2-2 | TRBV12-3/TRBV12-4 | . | CASRYKNTGELFF
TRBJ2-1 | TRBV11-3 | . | CASSSSSGSYNEQFF
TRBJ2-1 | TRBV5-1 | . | CASSLAQYNEQFF
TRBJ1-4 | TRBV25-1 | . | CASTPFEGNGEKLFF
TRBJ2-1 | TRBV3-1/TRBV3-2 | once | CASSAYRVASGTTDEQFF
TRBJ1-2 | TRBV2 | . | CASQPGQGNYGYTF
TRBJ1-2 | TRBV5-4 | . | CASSLPQGDPYGYTF
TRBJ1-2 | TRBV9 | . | CASSVARQVGYTF
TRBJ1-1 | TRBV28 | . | CASKGPKEAMNTEAFF
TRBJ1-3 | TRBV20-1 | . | CSASGPFVDRAGLSSGNTIYF
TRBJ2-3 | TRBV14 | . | CASSRRIDRATDTQYF
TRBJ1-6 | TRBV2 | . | CASTEQGTENSPLHF
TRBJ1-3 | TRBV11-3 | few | CASSFGTGGNTIYF